This TCR beta chain was recorded in a study of CD8+ T cells in alopecia areata. After isolation, RNA underwent reverse transcription to generate cDNA as the sequencing template. Profiled with immunoSEQ multiplex PCR; TCRdb holds only in-frame clones, not every one. The table records around 200,000 clones, more than 55% of them present only once. Treatment specified: oral pan-JAK inhibitor, 5-10 mg twice daily. A note on this clone: No DNA is shown, since the ends of the CDR3 on it are uncertain; the CDR3 is the one TCRdb lists.

CDR1 and CDR2 (germline): SQVTM, ANQGSEA. The CDR3 is 13 amino acids long, termini counted. The chain joins TRBV29-1 to TRBJ1-2; whether TRBD1, the table's D call, matches the DNA was not checked. This specimen was CD4+ T cells sorted from blood, taken at week 4, from a patient treated with tofacitinib. The origin of this receptor is a human donor with alopecia areata. CDR3 residues: CSAQGDRGYGCTF.